The present entry profiles one T cell receptor (beta chain) with its context. What it recognizes is unknown. These data come from a study of radiotherapy plus CTLA-4 blockade in lung cancer. TCRdb keeps only in-frame clones here, not all; method: immunoSEQ multiplex PCR. This table has roughly 59,000 clones, about 70% appearing once. The germline gives CDR1 SGHRS, CDR2 YFSETQ. V lost 3 bases, J lost 2 bases, and 1 base stayed unmatched. The CDR3 length is 13 residues. Findings and limits, study-wide: Early clone dynamics of blood T cells, plus interferon-beta, reportedly predicted response best. Researchers report tumor-derived TCR clones expanding in blood after radiotherapy plus ipilimumab.

Sequences were derived from peripheral blood, sampled from a patient treated with radiotherapy plus ipilimumab. The receptor was derived from a human donor with non-small cell lung cancer whose response to radiotherapy plus ipilimumab could not be evaluated. The J gene is TRBJ1-2, the V gene TRBV5-1; 7 positions match TRBD1. The CDR3 DNA is TGCGCCAGCAGCTCGGGACAGAACTATGGCTACACCTTC. It codes for CASSSGQNYGYTF. Using reference TRBV5-1 and TRBJ1-2 for the parts outside the CDR3, the full variable domain is KAGVTQTPRYLIKTRGQQVTLSCSPISGHRSVSWYQQTPGQGLQFLFEYFSETQRNKGNFPGRFSGRQFSNSRSEMNVSTLELGDSALYLCASSSGQNYGYTFGSGTRLTVV.